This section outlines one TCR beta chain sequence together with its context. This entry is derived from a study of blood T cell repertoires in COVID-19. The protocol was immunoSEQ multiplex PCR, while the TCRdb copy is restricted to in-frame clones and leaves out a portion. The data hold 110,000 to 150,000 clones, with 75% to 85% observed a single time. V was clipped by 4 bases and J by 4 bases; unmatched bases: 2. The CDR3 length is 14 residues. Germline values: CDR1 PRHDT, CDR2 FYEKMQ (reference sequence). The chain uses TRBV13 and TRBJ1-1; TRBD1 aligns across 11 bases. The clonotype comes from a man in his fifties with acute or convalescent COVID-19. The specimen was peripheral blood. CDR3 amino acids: CASSWGQGGTEAFF. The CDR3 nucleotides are TGTGCCAGCAGCTGGGGACAGGGGGGCACTGAAGCTTTCTTT.